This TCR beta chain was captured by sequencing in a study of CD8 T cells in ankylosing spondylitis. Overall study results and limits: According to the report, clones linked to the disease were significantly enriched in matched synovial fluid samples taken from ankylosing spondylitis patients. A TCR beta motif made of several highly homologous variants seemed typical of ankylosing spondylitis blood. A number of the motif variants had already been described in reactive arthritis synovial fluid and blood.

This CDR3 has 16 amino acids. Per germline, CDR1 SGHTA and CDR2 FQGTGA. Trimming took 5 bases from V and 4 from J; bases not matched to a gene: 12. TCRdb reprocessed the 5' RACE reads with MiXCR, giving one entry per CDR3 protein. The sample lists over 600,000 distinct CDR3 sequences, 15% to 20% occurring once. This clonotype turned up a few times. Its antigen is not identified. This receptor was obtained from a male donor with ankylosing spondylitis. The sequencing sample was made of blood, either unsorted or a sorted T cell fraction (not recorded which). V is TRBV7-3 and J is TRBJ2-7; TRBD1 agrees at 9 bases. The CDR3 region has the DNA TGTGCCAGCAGCCTGGGCCGGGACAGGGTTTTATACGAGCAGTACTTC. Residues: CASSLGRDRVLYEQYF.